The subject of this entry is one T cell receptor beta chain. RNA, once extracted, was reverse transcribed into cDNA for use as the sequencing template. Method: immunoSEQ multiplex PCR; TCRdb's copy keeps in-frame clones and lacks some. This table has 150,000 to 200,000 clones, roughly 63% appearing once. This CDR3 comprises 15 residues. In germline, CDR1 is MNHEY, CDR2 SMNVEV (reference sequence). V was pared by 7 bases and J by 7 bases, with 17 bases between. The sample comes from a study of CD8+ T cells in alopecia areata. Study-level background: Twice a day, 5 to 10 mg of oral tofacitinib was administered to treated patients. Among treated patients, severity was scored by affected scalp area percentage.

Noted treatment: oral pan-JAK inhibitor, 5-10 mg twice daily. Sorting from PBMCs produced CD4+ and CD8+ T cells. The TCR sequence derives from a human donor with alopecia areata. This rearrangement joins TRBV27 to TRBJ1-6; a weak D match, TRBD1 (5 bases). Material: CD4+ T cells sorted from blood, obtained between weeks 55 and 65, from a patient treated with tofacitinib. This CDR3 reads CASTPFGTLNSPLHF. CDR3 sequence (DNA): TGTGCCAGCACTCCCTTCGGGACCCTAAATTCACCCCTCCACTTT.